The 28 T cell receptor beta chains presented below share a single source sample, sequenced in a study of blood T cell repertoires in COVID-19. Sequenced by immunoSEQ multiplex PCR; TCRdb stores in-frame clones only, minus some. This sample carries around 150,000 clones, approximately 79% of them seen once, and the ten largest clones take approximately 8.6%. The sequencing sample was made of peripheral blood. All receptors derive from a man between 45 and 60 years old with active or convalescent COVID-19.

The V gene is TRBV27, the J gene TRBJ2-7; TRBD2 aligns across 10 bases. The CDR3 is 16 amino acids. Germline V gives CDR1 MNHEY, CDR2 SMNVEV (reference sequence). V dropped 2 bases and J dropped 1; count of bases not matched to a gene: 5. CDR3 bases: TGTGCCAGCAGTTTACTCTGGACTAGCGGATCCTACGAGCAGTACTTC. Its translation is CASSLLWTSGSYEQYF.

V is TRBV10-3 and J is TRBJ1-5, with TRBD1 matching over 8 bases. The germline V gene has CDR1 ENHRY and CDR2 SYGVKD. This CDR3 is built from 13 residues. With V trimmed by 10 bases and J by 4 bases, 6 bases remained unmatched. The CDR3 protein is CATVGQENQPQHF. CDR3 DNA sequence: TGTGCCACCGTGGGACAGGAAAATCAGCCCCAGCATTTT.

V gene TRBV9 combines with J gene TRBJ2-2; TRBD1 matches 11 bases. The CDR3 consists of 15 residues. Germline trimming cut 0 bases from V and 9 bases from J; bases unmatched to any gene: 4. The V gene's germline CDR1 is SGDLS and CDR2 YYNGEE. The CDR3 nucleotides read TGTGCCAGCAGCGTAGCGGACAGGGGGCTTTGGGAGCTGTTTTTT. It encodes CASSVADRGLWELFF.

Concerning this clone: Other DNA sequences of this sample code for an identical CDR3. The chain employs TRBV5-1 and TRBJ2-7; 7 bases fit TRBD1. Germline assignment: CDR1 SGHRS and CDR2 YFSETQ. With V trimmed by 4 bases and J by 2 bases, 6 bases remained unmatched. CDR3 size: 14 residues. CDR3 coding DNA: TGCGCCAGCAGCCTCGAGGGACAGACCTACGAGCAGTACTTC. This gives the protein CASSLEGQTYEQYF.

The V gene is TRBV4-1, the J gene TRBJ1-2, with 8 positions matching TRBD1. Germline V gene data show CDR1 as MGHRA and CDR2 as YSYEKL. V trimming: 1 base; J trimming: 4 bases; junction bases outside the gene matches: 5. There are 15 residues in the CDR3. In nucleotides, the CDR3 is TGCGCCAGCAGCCAAGGGGACAGGTCGGGCTATGGCTACACCTTC. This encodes CASSQGDRSGYGYTF.

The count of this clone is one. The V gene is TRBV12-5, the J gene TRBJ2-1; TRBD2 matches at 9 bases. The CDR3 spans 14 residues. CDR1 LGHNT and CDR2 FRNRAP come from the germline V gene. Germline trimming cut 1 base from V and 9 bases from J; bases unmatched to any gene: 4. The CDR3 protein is CASGLEYSGSEQFF. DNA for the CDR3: TGTGCTAGTGGTTTGGAATATAGCGGGAGTGAGCAGTTCTTC.

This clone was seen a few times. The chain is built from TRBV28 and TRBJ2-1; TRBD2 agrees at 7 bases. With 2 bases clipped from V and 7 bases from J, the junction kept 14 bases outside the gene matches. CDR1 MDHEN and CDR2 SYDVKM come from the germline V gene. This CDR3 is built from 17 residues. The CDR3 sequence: CASSLPRDGREWNEQFF. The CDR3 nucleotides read TGTGCCAGCAGTTTACCCCGGGATGGGCGGGAGTGGAATGAGCAGTTCTTC.

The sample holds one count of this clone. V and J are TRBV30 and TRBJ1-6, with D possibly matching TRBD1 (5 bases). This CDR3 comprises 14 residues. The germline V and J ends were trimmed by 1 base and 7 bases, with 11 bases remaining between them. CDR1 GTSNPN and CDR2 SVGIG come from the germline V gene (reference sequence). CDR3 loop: CAWSGERGNSPLHF. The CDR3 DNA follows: TGTGCCTGGAGTGGAGAAAGGGGAAATTCACCCCTCCACTTT.

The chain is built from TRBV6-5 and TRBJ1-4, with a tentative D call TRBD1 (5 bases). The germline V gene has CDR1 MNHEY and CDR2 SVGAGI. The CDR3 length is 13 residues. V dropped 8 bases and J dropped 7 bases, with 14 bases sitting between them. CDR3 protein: CASSSSGFEKLFF. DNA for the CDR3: TGTGCCAGCTCTTCTTCAGGGTTTGAAAAACTGTTTTTT.

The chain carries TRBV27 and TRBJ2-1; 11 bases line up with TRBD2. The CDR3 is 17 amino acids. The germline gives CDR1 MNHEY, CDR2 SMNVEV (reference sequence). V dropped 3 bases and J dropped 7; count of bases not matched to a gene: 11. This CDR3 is CASSFHFSGRAENEQFF. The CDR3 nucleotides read TGTGCCAGCAGTTTCCATTTTAGCGGGAGGGCCGAAAATGAGCAGTTCTTC.

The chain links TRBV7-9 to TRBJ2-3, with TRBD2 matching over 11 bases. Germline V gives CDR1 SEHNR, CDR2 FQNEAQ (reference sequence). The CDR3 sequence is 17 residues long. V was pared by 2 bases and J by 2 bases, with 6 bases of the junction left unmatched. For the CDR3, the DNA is TGTGCCAGCAGCTTATCGGGACTAGCGGCCCTCACAGATACGCAGTATTTT. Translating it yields CASSLSGLAALTDTQYF.

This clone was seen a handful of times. CDR3 protein: CASSQGDTLSRYTF. The CDR3 region has the DNA TGTGCCAGCAGCCAGGGGGACACGCTCTCCCGCTACACCTTC. The chain uses TRBV28 and TRBJ1-2; 7 bases map to TRBD1. The CDR3 totals 14 residues. The germline CDR1 and CDR2 sequences are MDHEN and SYDVKM. J lost 9 bases, V lost 6 bases, and 13 bases had no gene match.

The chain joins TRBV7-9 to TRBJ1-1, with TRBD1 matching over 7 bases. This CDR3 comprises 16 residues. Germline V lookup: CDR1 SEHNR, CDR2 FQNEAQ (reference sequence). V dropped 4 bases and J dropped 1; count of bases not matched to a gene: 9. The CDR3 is CASSWARGQGNTEAFF. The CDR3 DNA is TGTGCCAGCAGCTGGGCGAGGGGGCAAGGGAACACTGAAGCTTTCTTT.

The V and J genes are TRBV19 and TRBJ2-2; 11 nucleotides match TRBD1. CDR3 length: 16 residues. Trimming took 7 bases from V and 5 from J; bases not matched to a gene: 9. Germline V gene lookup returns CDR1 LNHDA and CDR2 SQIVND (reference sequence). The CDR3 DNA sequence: TGTGCCAGTATCGCCCGGGACAGGGGGAGGACCGGGGAGCTGTTTTTT. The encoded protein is CASIARDRGRTGELFF.

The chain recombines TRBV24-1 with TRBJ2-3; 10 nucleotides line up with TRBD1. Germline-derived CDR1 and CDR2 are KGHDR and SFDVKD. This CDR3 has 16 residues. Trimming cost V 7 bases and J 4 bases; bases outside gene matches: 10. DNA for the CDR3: TGTGCCACCAGGGGAGCCGGGACAGGGGCCGCAGATACGCAGTATTTT. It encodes CATRGAGTGAADTQYF.

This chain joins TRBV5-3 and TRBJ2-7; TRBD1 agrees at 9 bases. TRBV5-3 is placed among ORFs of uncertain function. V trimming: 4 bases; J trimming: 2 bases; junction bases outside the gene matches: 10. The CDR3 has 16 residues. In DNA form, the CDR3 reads TGTGCCAGAAGCCCACGGACAGGGGCTAAAACCTACGAGCAGTACTTC. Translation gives CARSPRTGAKTYEQYF.

The CDR3 region has the DNA TGTGCCACCAGTGATTCTTGGACTAGCGGCTCCTACAATGAGCAGTTCTTC. Translating it yields CATSDSWTSGSYNEQFF. The chain links TRBV24-1 to TRBJ2-1; 10 bases match TRBD2. Germline V gives CDR1 KGHDR, CDR2 SFDVKD. The V segment lost 2 bases and the J segment 0 bases; nucleotides outside the gene matches: 3. The CDR3 runs to 17 residues.

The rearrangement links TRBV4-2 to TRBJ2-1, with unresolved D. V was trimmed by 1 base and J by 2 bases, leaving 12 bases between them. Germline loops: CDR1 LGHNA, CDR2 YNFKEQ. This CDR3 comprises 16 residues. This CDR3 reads CASSQGDIGAYNEQFF. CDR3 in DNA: TGTGCCAGCAGCCAAGGAGATATTGGAGCCTACAATGAGCAGTTCTTC.

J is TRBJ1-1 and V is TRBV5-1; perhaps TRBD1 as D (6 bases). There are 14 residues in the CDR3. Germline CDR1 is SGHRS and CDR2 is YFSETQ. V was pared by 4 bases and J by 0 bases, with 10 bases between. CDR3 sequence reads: CASSHGQLNTEAFF. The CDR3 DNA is TGCGCCAGCAGCCACGGACAGCTGAACACTGAAGCTTTCTTT.

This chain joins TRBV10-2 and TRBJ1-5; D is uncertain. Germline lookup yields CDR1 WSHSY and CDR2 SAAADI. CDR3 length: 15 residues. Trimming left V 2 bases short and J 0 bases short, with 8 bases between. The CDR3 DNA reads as TGCGCCAGCAGTGAGACAGCCTATAGCAATCAGCCCCAGCATTTT. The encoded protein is CASSETAYSNQPQHF.

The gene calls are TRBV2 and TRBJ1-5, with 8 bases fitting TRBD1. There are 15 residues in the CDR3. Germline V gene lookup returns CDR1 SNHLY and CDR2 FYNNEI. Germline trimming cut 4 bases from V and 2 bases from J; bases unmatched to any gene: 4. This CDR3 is CASSVDRVGNQPQHF. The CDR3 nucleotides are TGTGCCAGCAGTGTGGACAGGGTCGGCAATCAGCCCCAGCATTTT.

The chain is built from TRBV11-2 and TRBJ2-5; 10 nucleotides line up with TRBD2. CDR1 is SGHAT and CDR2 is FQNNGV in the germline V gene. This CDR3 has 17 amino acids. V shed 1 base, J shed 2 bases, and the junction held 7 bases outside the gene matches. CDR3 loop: CASSLAPSSGGQETQYF. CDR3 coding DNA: TGTGCCAGCAGCTTAGCACCGTCTAGCGGGGGTCAAGAGACCCAGTACTTC.

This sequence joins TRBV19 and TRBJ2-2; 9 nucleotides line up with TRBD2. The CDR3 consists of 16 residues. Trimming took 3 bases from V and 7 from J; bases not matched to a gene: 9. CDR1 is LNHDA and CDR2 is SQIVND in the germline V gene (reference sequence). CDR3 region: CASSIPRTSVVGELFF. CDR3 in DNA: TGTGCCAGTAGTATCCCACGGACTAGCGTGGTCGGGGAGCTGTTTTTT.

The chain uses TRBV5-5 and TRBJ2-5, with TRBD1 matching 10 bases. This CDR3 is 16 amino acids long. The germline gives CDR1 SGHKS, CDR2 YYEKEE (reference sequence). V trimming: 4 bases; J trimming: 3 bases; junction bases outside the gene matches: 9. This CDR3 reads CASSGIFGTGEETQYF. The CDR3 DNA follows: TGTGCCAGCAGCGGGATTTTCGGGACAGGGGAAGAGACCCAGTACTTC.

Here the CDR3 reads CAWTRDRGPSNTEAFF. The CDR3 DNA reads as TGTGCCTGGACGAGGGACAGGGGGCCTTCGAACACTGAAGCTTTCTTT. The gene calls are TRBV30 and TRBJ1-1; 12 bases are shared with TRBD1. Germline CDR1 and CDR2: GTSNPN and SVGIG (reference sequence). The CDR3 covers 16 residues. Unmatched junction bases numbered 7, after V lost 4 bases and J lost 1 base.

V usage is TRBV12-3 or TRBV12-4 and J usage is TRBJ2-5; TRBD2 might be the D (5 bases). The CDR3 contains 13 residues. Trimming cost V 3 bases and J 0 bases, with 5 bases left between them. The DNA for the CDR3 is TGTGCCAGCAGTTTGGGAGACCAAGAGACCCAGTACTTC. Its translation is CASSLGDQETQYF.

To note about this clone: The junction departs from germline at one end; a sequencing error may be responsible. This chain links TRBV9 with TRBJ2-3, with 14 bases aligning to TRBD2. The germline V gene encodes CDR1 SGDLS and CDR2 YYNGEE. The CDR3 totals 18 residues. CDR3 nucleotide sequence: TGTGCCAGCAGCATAAAAGCGGGACTAGCGGGAGCCACAAATACGCAGTATTTT. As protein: CASSIKAGLAGATNTQYF.

The CDR3 nucleotides read TGTGCCAGCAGTTGGGACACGAACACTGAAGCTTTCTTT. As protein: CASSWDTNTEAFF. The chain joins TRBV28 to TRBJ1-1; the D gene is possibly TRBD1 (6 bases). Germline lookup yields CDR1 MDHEN and CDR2 SYDVKM. V was trimmed by 4 bases and J by 1 base, leaving 7 bases between them. This CDR3 spans 13 amino acids.